These T cell receptor beta chains were read from a single sample in a study of T cells after yellow fever vaccination. TCRdb reprocessed the 5' RACE reads via MiXCR and lists one record per CDR3 protein. The repertoire holds hundreds of thousands of distinct CDR3 sequences, 13% seen once, with over 12% in the top ten. The material sequenced was PBMCs, taken on the day of the yellow fever booster vaccination. The receptor set was obtained from a man aged 30 to 45 who received the YFV17D yellow fever vaccine. CDR3s include the opening cysteine and the closing phenylalanine or tryptophan. The order of the fields is D gene, J gene, V gene, clone size, CDR3 DNA, CDR3 protein. The D gene is left open where the match is weak. Rows give clone size only sometimes, using once, few, many, or a class for an expanded clone.

NA TRBJ1-3 TRBV7-6 NA TGTGCCAGCAGCACCTACGGGGGTAATGGAAACACCATATATTTT CASSTYGGNGNTIYF
NA TRBJ2-1 TRBV6-2/TRBV6-3 NA TGTGCCAGCAGTTACTCCCCAGGGATAAGTCGTGGTGAGCAGTTCTTC CASSYSPGISRGEQFF
NA TRBJ2-7 TRBV18 few TGTGCCAGCTCACCCGATGAAGGGGTGATGGACGAGCAGTACTTC CASSPDEGVMDEQYF
TRBD1 TRBJ1-6 TRBV20-1 NA TGCAGTGCTAGAGATCGTTCCCAAGGTCGGGACAGAAATTCACCCCTCCACTTT CSARDRSQGRDRNSPLHF
NA TRBJ2-5 TRBV12-3/TRBV12-4 NA TGTGTCAGCAGACTTCAAGAGACCCTGTACTTC CVSRLQETLYF
NA TRBJ2-7 TRBV2 few TGTGCCAGCTGTGCACTGGATCTCTACGAGCAGTACTTC CASCALDLYEQYF
NA TRBJ2-5 TRBV5-1 few TGCGCCAGCAGCGCAAGGCAGGGTAGGGAGACCCAGTACTTC CASSARQGRETQYF
NA TRBJ2-1 TRBV4-1 NA TGCGCCAGCAGCCAAGCATCCAGCCGCAATGAGCAGTTCTTC CASSQASSRNEQFF
NA TRBJ2-3 TRBV14 many TGTGCCAGCAGCCAATTCACAGATACGCAGTATTTT CASSQFTDTQYF
NA TRBJ2-3 TRBV25-1 many TGTGCCAGCAGTGAAGGCGGGAGCACAGATACGCAGTATTTT CASSEGGSTDTQYF
TRBD2 TRBJ2-5 TRBV12-3/TRBV12-4 many TGTGCCAGCAGACGGAGCGGGAGCCGGGAGACCCAGTACTTC CASRRSGSRETQYF
NA TRBJ2-7 TRBV12-3/TRBV12-4 NA TGTGCCAGCAGTTCCCGAGGCAGTTCGTCCTACGAGCAGTACTTC CASSSRGSSSYEQYF
NA TRBJ2-2 TRBV29-1 few TGCAGCGTTCTTAGGGTAGGGGAGCTGTTTTTT CSVLRVGELFF
TRBD2 TRBJ2-1 TRBV20-1 NA TGCAGTGCTCCTTCCGGGACTAGCGGGACGTACAATGAGCAGTTCTTC CSAPSGTSGTYNEQFF
TRBD1 TRBJ2-2 TRBV20-1 NA TGCAGTGTATCGGAGGACAGGGGGTACGGGGAGCTGTTTTTT CSVSEDRGYGELFF
NA TRBJ1-5 TRBV10-3 few TGTGCCATCAGGATAATAAGGGGCAATCAGCCCCAGCATTTT CAIRIIRGNQPQHF
TRBD2 TRBJ2-3 TRBV6-1 NA TGTGCCAGCAGCATCCCACGGGGGGGAGGGGTAGATACGCAGTATTTT CASSIPRGGGVDTQYF
NA TRBJ1-2 TRBV20-1 few TGCAGTGCTAGTACTTTGAGGGAGAACTATGGCTACACCTTC CSASTLRENYGYTF
NA TRBJ2-1 TRBV6-2/TRBV6-3 NA TGTGCCAGCAGTTACCCCCGGACAGACAATGAGCAGTTCTTC CASSYPRTDNEQFF
NA TRBJ2-7 TRBV12-3/TRBV12-4 few TGTGCCAGCAGTGTTAGGCTAAATAGTGAGCAGTACTTC CASSVRLNSEQYF
NA TRBJ2-7 TRBV5-1 once TGCGCCAGCAGCTTGGCCGGGGCAAATACCTACGAGCAGTACTTC CASSLAGANTYEQYF
NA TRBJ1-5 TRBV24-1 many TGTGCCACCAGTGAGGGGACAAGCAATCAGCCCCAGCATTTT CATSEGTSNQPQHF